This T cell receptor (beta chain) was captured by sequencing in a study of control samples from healthy donors and cancer patients. Turning to this clone: One end of the junction varies from germline; a read error may be responsible.

CDR1 SGHVS and CDR2 FNYEAQ come from the germline V gene. This CDR3 has 16 amino acids. Profiled with immunoSEQ multiplex PCR; TCRdb holds only in-frame clones, not every one. The sample has around 71,000 clones, approximately 90% seen once; the top ten hold more than 0.95%. The sequencing input was PBMCs. The rearrangement uses TRBV7-6 and TRBJ1-2; a weak D match, TRBD1 (5 bases). The sequence was collected from a woman aged 45-65 years with colorectal cancer. CDR3 bases: TGTGCCAGCAGCGAAGAGACGGGACGGGCTAATTATGGCTACACCTTC. This codes for CASSEETGRANYGYTF.